This TCR beta chain was found in a study of Graves' ophthalmopathy and Graves' hyperthyroidism. General study points: The authors also found most expanded thyroid clonotypes above 0.001 frequency in blood. Ophthalmopathy progression was predicted with around 71% sensitivity and 72% to 75% specificity.

The TCR beta CDR3 regions underwent amplification from RNA transcripts. The authors performed first-round RT-PCR with HTBI primers and then a second-round multiplex PCR. TCRdb reprocessed the multiplex PCR reads via MiXCR and lists one record per CDR3 protein. The sample records hundreds of thousands of distinct CDR3 sequences, 20% to 25% being singletons. Germline CDR1 is SGHTA and CDR2 is FQGTGA. CDR3 length: 16 amino acids. Trimming left V 0 bases short and J 1 base short, with 10 bases between. The table lists this clonotype with many counts. The target antigen is unknown. The authors diagnosed from clinical symptoms, serum thyroxine, TRAb, thyroid ultrasound and orbital computed tomography.

The chain carries TRBV7-3 and TRBJ1-3; D may be TRBD1 (5 bases). The sample was peripheral blood. This receptor was identified in a young woman with stable Graves' hyperthyroidism. Some clones in this sample may be carry-over from other donors' samples. In DNA, the CDR3 is TGTGCCAGCAGCTTAACGGGGGGACTGTCTGGAAACACCATATATTTT. It translates to CASSLTGGLSGNTIYF. Full variable domain (missing parts from reference TRBV7-3 and TRBJ1-3): GAGVSQTPSNKVTEKGKYVELRCDPISGHTALYWYRQSLGQGPEFLIYFQGTGAADDSGLPNDRFFAVRPEGSVSTLKIQRTERGDSAVYLCASSLTGGLSGNTIYFGEGSWLTVV.